This TCR beta chain derives from a study of T cell responses to AZD1222 COVID-19 vaccine. Findings of the study overall: A mostly white British donor set with more females was recruited, and clonal diversity was possibly underestimated.

Per germline, CDR1 MDHEN and CDR2 SYDVKM. This CDR3 has 14 residues. The V end lost 10 bases, the J end lost 0 bases, and 13 bases lay between the germline ends. Here immunoSEQ multiplex PCR was the method, and the copy in TCRdb shows in-frame clones only, minus some. The sample yields roughly 180,000 clones, around 90% seen once. Worth noting for this clone: Its cognate antigen is unknown.

The origin of this receptor is an adult in good health. This rearrangement joins TRBV28 to TRBJ1-5; unclear D gene. Sample: peripheral blood, taken on day 0 of AZD1222 vaccination. The CDR3 DNA is TGTGCCACCGGTCCGACGGATAGCAATCAGCCCCAGCATTTT. This gives the protein CATGPTDSNQPQHF.